These 20 T cell receptor beta chains share one sample of origin, sequenced in a study of blood T cell repertoires in COVID-19. TCRdb's copy holds only in-frame clones and misses some; the assay was immunoSEQ multiplex PCR. This table has around 200,000 clones, almost 90% appearing once. Material for sequencing was peripheral blood. Source of these receptors: a young man with active or convalescent COVID-19.

This clone was picked up a small number of times. The V call is TRBV7-8, the J call TRBJ1-2; D is unresolved. V shed 3 bases and J shed 3 bases, with 8 bases lying between them. The CDR3 totals 13 residues. The germline gives CDR1 SGHVS, CDR2 FQNEAQ. In DNA, the CDR3 is TGTGCCAGCAGCTTTTTCACGGACTATGGCTACACCTTC. Amino acids: CASSFFTDYGYTF.

This clone has only a few counts. The chain employs TRBV6-5 and TRBJ2-3, with TRBD2 identical over 8 bases. V gave up 11 bases and J gave up 5 bases; unmatched junction bases: 9. Germline loops: CDR1 MNHEY, CDR2 SVGAGI. There are 13 residues in the CDR3. DNA for the CDR3: TGTGCCGCCTCGGGACTAGATGTAGATACGCAGTATTTT. It is translated as CAASGLDVDTQYF.

This clone has a handful of counts. The chain uses TRBV27 and TRBJ1-6; possible D gene TRBD1, 6 bases. Germline CDR1 and CDR2: MNHEY and SMNVEV (reference sequence). The CDR3 has 15 amino acids. V was shortened by 0 bases and J by 7 bases, with 10 bases between the two germline ends. The CDR3 DNA is TGTGCCAGCAGTTTATCATACAGGGCCAATTCACCCCTCCACTTT. This codes for CASSLSYRANSPLHF.

This chain connects TRBV5-4 to TRBJ2-3; TRBD2 matches 8 bases. V dropped 4 bases and J dropped 4; count of bases not matched to a gene: 5. Germline V gene lookup returns CDR1 SGHNT and CDR2 YYREEE (reference sequence). CDR3 length: 14 amino acids. CDR3 sequence reads: CASSPSAGADTQYF. The CDR3 DNA reads TGTGCCAGCAGCCCCTCAGCGGGGGCAGATACGCAGTATTTT.

This clone was seen a single time. The chain joins TRBV6-6 to TRBJ2-7, with 7 bases that match TRBD1. Germline values: CDR1 MNHNY, CDR2 SVGAGI (reference sequence). Trimming removed 5 bases from V and 0 bases from J; junction bases left unmatched: 4. This CDR3 region has 14 residues. CDR3 sequence: CASSTRDSSYEQYF. In DNA, the CDR3 is TGTGCCAGCAGTACCCGGGACAGCTCCTACGAGCAGTACTTC.

V usage is TRBV6-2 or TRBV6-3 and J usage is TRBJ1-1, with a tentative D call TRBD1 (6 bases). The ends were cut back, 2 bases at V and 0 bases at J, with 16 bases in the middle. Germline assignment: CDR1 MNHEY and CDR2 SVGEGT. This CDR3 region has 17 residues. Here the CDR3 reads CASSYTQTGPMNTEAFF. CDR3 DNA: TGTGCCAGCAGTTACACCCAGACAGGCCCAATGAACACTGAAGCTTTCTTT.

This chain joins TRBV18 and TRBJ1-4; 11 positions agree with TRBD1. The ends lost 3 bases at V and 5 bases at J; junction bases unmatched: 2. CDR1 and CDR2 (germline): KGHSH, LQKENI. This CDR3 is built from 15 residues. For the CDR3, the DNA is TGTGCCAGCTCACCTGGGACAGGGGGAAATGAAAAACTGTTTTTT. Its translation is CASSPGTGGNEKLFF.

V is TRBV6-2 or TRBV6-3 and J is TRBJ2-2; D is undetermined. With 2 bases removed from V and 4 bases from J, the gap between germline ends came to 14 bases. This CDR3 contains 16 residues. Germline V gene lookup returns CDR1 MNHEY and CDR2 SVGEGT. The CDR3 is CASSYIWASPTGELFF. In DNA, the CDR3 is TGTGCCAGCAGTTACATTTGGGCCTCTCCCACCGGGGAGCTGTTTTTT.

This chain links TRBV18 with TRBJ1-1; D uncertain. There are 13 residues in the CDR3. Trimming cost V 3 bases and J 14 bases, with 19 bases left between them. In germline, CDR1 is KGHSH, CDR2 LQKENI. The DNA for the CDR3 is TGTGCCAGCTCACCGATTCGAGGCCCACCGAGGTTCTTT. Encoded protein: CASSPIRGPPRFF. The variable domain in full, with the rest retrieved from reference TRBV18 and TRBJ1-1, is NAGVMQNPRHLVRRRGQEARLRCSPMKGHSHVYWYRQLPEEGLKFMVYLQKENIIDESGMPKERFSAEFPKEGPSILRIQQVVRGDSAAYFCASSPIRGPPRFFGQGTRLTVV.

The chain carries TRBV5-5 and TRBJ2-1, with TRBD2 as a possible D gene (5 bases). This CDR3 is 16 amino acids long. In germline, CDR1 is SGHKS, CDR2 YYEKEE (reference sequence). V gave up 6 bases and J gave up 1 base, with 17 bases separating them. CDR3: CASNNLRGMSYNEQFF. The CDR3 DNA sequence: TGTGCCAGCAACAATCTGAGAGGGATGTCCTACAATGAGCAGTTCTTC.

The chain joins TRBV18 to TRBJ1-2; 7 nucleotides match TRBD1. Germline V lookup: CDR1 KGHSH, CDR2 LQKENI. Trimming removed 6 bases from V and 4 bases from J; junction bases left unmatched: 17. This CDR3 region has 17 residues. The CDR3: CASSALETGFPGYGYTF. DNA of the CDR3: TGTGCCAGCTCGGCCCTTGAGACAGGGTTTCCGGGCTATGGCTACACCTTC.

The chain couples TRBV7-9 to TRBJ1-5, with TRBD1 matching 8 bases. V was pared by 4 bases and J by 4 bases, with 3 bases of the junction left unmatched. The CDR3 consists of 14 residues. The V gene's germline CDR1 is SEHNR and CDR2 FQNEAQ (reference sequence). This CDR3 reads CASSSDRENQPQHF. In DNA form, the CDR3 reads TGTGCCAGCAGCTCGGACAGGGAGAATCAGCCCCAGCATTTT.

This clone occurred once. V is TRBV24-1 and J is TRBJ2-3; tentative D call: TRBD2 (6 bases). V shed 7 bases and J shed 1 base, with 11 bases lying between them. Per germline, CDR1 KGHDR and CDR2 SFDVKD. The CDR3 totals 14 residues. DNA for the CDR3: TGTGCCACCAGCCCGGGGGACGGCACAGATACGCAGTATTTT. Translating gives CATSPGDGTDTQYF.

The rearrangement uses TRBV3-1 (or the pseudogene TRBV3-2) and TRBJ2-7; TRBD1 matches 8 bases. Germline trimming cut 4 bases from V and 4 bases from J; bases unmatched to any gene: 9. The germline V gene has CDR1 LGHDT and CDR2 YNNKEL (reference sequence). The CDR3 runs to 15 residues. The chain's CDR3 is CASSPSRTGFYEQYF. In DNA form, the CDR3 reads TGTGCCAGCAGCCCGTCTAGGACAGGGTTTTACGAGCAGTACTTC.

The rearrangement links TRBV7-9 to TRBJ1-3; perhaps TRBD1 as D (6 bases). Germline V gives CDR1 SEHNR, CDR2 FQNEAQ (reference sequence). V lost 4 bases to trimming and J lost 3 bases, with 10 bases between them. The CDR3 is 14 residues long. The CDR3, as DNA: TGTGCCAGCAGCTCACAGGGCTATGGAAACACCATATATTTT. It specifies CASSSQGYGNTIYF.

The chain combines TRBV6-5 with TRBJ2-2; a weak D match, TRBD2 (7 bases). The V end was cut by 6 bases, the J end by 6 bases, with 17 bases between. The CDR3 length is 15 residues. Per the germline V gene, CDR1 is MNHEY and CDR2 is SVGAGI. This CDR3 reads CASSGDGGAAGELFF. As DNA, the CDR3 is TGTGCCAGCAGCGGTGATGGGGGGGCCGCCGGGGAGCTGTTTTTT.

This rearrangement joins TRBV24-1 to TRBJ2-1; 14 nucleotides align to TRBD2. The length of the CDR3 is 15 residues. V trimming: 3 bases; J trimming: 8 bases; junction bases outside the gene matches: 2. Per the germline V gene, CDR1 is KGHDR and CDR2 is SFDVKD. Written as DNA, the CDR3 is TGTGCCACCAGTGATGGGGGACTAGCGGGAGATGAGCAGTTCTTC. Translation: CATSDGGLAGDEQFF.

The genes are TRBV18 and TRBJ2-7; TRBD1 matches 10 bases. This CDR3 region has 14 residues. The germline gives CDR1 KGHSH, CDR2 LQKENI. V dropped 5 bases and J dropped 6; count of bases not matched to a gene: 7. CDR3 region: CASSAGTGVGEQYF. For the CDR3, the DNA is TGTGCCAGCTCAGCCGGGACAGGGGTGGGCGAGCAGTACTTC.

The gene calls are TRBV19 and TRBJ2-2; D remains ambiguous. V dropped 5 bases and J dropped 0 bases, with 10 bases sitting between them. Germline V gives CDR1 LNHDA, CDR2 SQIVND (reference sequence). The CDR3 has 15 residues. CDR3 sequence: CASSLLVSNTGELFF. CDR3 coding DNA: TGTGCCAGTAGTCTCCTAGTATCGAACACCGGGGAGCTGTTTTTT. The whole variable domain, filled in from reference TRBV19 and TRBJ2-2, reads DGGITQSPKYLFRKEGQNVTLSCEQNLNHDAMYWYRQDPGQGLRLIYYSQIVNDFQKGDIAEGYSVSREKKESFPLTVTSAQKNPTAFYLCASSLLVSNTGELFFGEGSRLTVL.

The chain joins TRBV3-1 (or the pseudogene TRBV3-2) to TRBJ1-2, with D tentatively TRBD1 (5 bases). The CDR3 runs to 18 residues. Germline-derived CDR1 and CDR2 are LGHDT and YNNKEL (reference sequence). The V and J ends lost 0 bases and 2 bases respectively, with 19 bases between them. The CDR3, as DNA: TGTGCCAGCAGCCAAGAATGGCAGGGAAAACACCACAACTATGGCTACACCTTC. This sequence encodes CASSQEWQGKHHNYGYTF.